The 6 T cell receptor beta chains below come from one sample, sequenced in a study. The sorted Tregs were CD4+CD25+CD127-/low cells. TCRdb re-called the 5' RACE reads with MiXCR, one entry per CDR3 protein. This sample has around 10,000 distinct CDR3 sequences, with 27% found just once. The sequenced sample consisted of Tregs sorted from a lymph node. The receptors were gathered from a female donor with breast cancer.

As concerns this clonotype: A much larger clone lies a single base off, so this may be a read error. V and J are TRBV6-1 and TRBJ1-1; TRBD1 matches at 9 bases. The trim removed 4 bases at V and 1 base at J, leaving 4 bases unmatched. The CDR3 contains 15 residues. Germline V gene lookup returns CDR1 MNHNS and CDR2 SASEGT. The DNA for the CDR3 is TGTGCCAGCAGTGGACAGGGGGAGCCGAACACTGAAGCTTTCTTT. As protein: CASSGQGEPNTEAFF.

Comment on this clonotype: An end of the junction differs from the germline gene, which may be a read error. V and J are TRBV5-1 and TRBJ1-2, with D unresolved. The germline V gene has CDR1 SGHRS and CDR2 YFSETQ. The CDR3 consists of 13 residues. The CDR3 DNA is TGCGCCGGCAGCTTGTCACAGTCCTATGGCTACACCTTC. This gives the protein CAGSLSQSYGYTF.

This clonotype counts as medium-sized. The rearrangement uses TRBV9 and TRBJ1-5; D might be TRBD1 (6 bases). This CDR3 contains 15 residues. The germline CDR1 and CDR2 sequences are SGDLS and YYNGEE. Trimming took off 2 bases at V and 3 bases at J, with 12 bases between the two ends. This CDR3 is CASSVTGLFNQPQHF. The CDR3 coding sequence is TGTGCCAGCAGCGTTACAGGGCTATTCAATCAGCCCCAGCATTTT.

This chain uses TRBV27 with TRBJ1-2; 7 bases match TRBD1. The CDR3 consists of 15 residues. V was clipped by 11 bases and J by 7 bases; unmatched bases: 19. The V gene's germline CDR1 is MNHEY and CDR2 SMNVEV (reference sequence). CDR3 nucleotide sequence: TGTGCCTGCACGAACTACCAGGGGGGGGCTCTTGGCTACACCTTC. Translated, it gives CACTNYQGGALGYTF.

For this clonotype: A much larger clone is a single base away; this may be a read error. The chain links TRBV20-1 to TRBJ1-2; D may be TRBD1 (6 bases). The CDR3 contains 14 residues. CDR1 is DFQATT, CDR2 SNEGSKA, per germline (reference sequence). The chain's CDR3 is CSALGAGVNYSYTF. The CDR3 coding sequence is TGCAGTGCTCTTGGGGCAGGGGTTAACTATAGCTACACCTTC.

The chain joins TRBV5-1 to TRBJ1-1, with D perhaps TRBD1 (6 bases). V lost 4 bases to trimming and J lost 0 bases, with 13 bases between them. The CDR3 length is 15 residues. Germline assignment: CDR1 SGHRS and CDR2 YFSETQ. The CDR3 spells CASSPGQRMNTEAFF. The CDR3 DNA sequence: TGCGCCAGCAGCCCGGGACAAAGGATGAACACTGAAGCTTTCTTT.